This TCR beta chain is drawn from a study of OX40 agonist ivuxolimab in advanced cancers. Looking at the study overall: Ivuxolimab, which targeted the costimulatory receptor OX40 (CD134), was an agonistic, fully human IgG2 monoclonal antibody. Among the approximately 50 dose-escalation patients, some 20 had hepatocellular carcinoma, about 15 melanoma, 9 renal cell carcinoma and 9 head and neck cancer. Peripheral TCRbeta sequencing was intended to test whether TCR sequence diversity was altered and clonal T-cell expansion was caused by ivuxolimab. The paper describes the monotherapy dose-escalation part (N = 52 patients) of the phase I trial of ivuxolimab. Intravenous ivuxolimab was administered to patients every 2 weeks at six dose levels: 0.01, 0.1, 0.3, 1.5, 3 and 10 mg/kg. In the dose-escalation cohort, approximately 82% of patients were male, and the mean age was roughly 56 years with a range of roughly 20 to 85. Patients were allowed to have had prior anti-PD-1, anti-PD-L1 or anti-CTLA-4 therapy, and less than 45% of the dose-escalation patients had previously received checkpoint inhibitors. Partial responses occurred in three dose-escalation patients: two with cutaneous melanoma and one with hepatocellular carcinoma. What the work shows at the level of the full study, not this receptor alone: At doses from 0.1 to 3.0 mg/kg, clonal expansion was seen in both CD4+ and CD8+ blood T cells between baseline and week 6. After ivuxolimab, more expanded clones were found on average in CD8+ T cells than in CD4+ T cells. In partial responders in the 0.1-3.0 mg/kg groups, normalized peripheral clonal expansion was found to be among the lowest, especially among CD8+ T cells. Which antigens the clonally expanded peripheral T cells were specific for was not determined. Low levels of normalized T-cell clonal expansion were also seen in some nonresponding patients.

Remarks on this clone: Its antigen is unknown. No much larger clone is present one base from it, and per-base qualities are unavailable.

For sequencing of the TCRbeta CDR3 region, genomic DNA was extracted from the sorted cells. The immunoSEQ Assay was used to sequence the TCRbeta CDR3 regions. The table comes from immuneACCESS by way of TCRdb, which keeps in-frame sequences with V and J called. Part of the clones is missing from these tables; in studies checked, under half for an unresolved V gene and the rest for unknown reasons. This sample gives around 150,000 clones in total; 85% to 95% of them show up just once. Approximately 1% of the sample comes from the top ten. Taken from cysteine to phenylalanine, the CDR3 has 14 residues. The CDR3 DNA has 42 bases and is translated from base 1. CDR1 SGHDT and CDR2 YYEEEE are derived from the germline V gene. V is cut back by 4 bases and J by 8 bases, with 10 bases in the junction unmatched. The trial excluded patients who had a history of autoimmune disease or were on systemic immunosuppression. Peripheral blood for TCR sequencing was collected from all dose cohorts at baseline, on cycle 4 day 1, and on cycle 7 day 1. Samples were obtained from an open-label, multicenter, first-in-human phase I dose-escalation trial of ivuxolimab. Adults with locally advanced or metastatic head and neck squamous cell, hepatocellular, melanoma or renal cell carcinoma were enrolled in the trial. Before TCR sequencing, CD4+ T cells and CD8+ T cells were sorted from peripheral blood as separate populations.

The specimen comprised CD4+ or CD8+ T cells sorted from blood, sampled in a trial of the OX40 agonist ivuxolimab. The sequence joins TRBV5-6 to TRBJ1-1; TRBD1 agrees with 8 junctional bases. The receptor's source is an adult with an advanced solid tumor such as melanoma, head and neck, liver or kidney cancer. The CDR3 protein: CASSRTGRYGEAFF. The nucleotide sequence reads TGTGCCAGCAGCCGGACAGGGCGCTACGGGGAAGCTTTCTTT.